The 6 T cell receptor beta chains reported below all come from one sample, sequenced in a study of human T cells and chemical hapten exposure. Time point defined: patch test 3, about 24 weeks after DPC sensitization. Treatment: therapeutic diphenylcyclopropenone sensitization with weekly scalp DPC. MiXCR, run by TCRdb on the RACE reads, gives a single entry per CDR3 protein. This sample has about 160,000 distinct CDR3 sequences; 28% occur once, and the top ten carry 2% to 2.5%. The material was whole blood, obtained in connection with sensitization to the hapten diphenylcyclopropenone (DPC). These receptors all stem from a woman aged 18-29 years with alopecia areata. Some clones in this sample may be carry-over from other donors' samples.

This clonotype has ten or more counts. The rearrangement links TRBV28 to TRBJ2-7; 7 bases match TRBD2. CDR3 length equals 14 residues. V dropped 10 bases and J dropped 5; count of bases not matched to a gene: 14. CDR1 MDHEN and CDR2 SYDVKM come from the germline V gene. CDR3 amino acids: CATLRGRETDEQYF. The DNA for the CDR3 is TGTGCCACCCTCCGTGGGAGGGAAACCGACGAGCAGTACTTC.

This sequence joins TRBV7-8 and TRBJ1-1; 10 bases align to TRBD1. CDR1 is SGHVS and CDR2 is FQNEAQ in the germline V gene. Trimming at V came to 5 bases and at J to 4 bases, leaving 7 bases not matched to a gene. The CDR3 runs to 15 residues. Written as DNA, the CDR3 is TGTGCCAGCAGCGTTATGACAGGGGGCCGCACTGAAGCTTTCTTT. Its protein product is CASSVMTGGRTEAFF.

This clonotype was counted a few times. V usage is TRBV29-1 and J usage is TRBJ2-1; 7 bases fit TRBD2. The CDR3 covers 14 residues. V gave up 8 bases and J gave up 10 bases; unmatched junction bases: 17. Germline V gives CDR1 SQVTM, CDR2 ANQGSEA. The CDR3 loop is CSLPMGGVIGEQFF. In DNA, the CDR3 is TGCAGCCTACCAATGGGGGGGGTAATCGGGGAGCAGTTCTTC.

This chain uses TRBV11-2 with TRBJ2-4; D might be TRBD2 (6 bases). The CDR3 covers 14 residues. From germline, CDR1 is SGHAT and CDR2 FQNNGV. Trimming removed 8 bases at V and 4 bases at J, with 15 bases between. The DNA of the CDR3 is TGTGCCAGCCGACCGGGAGCTGGGAAAAACATTCAGTACTTC. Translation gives CASRPGAGKNIQYF.

The CDR3 DNA is TGTGCCAGCAGCCTTCGGGAGGCCTACGAGCAGTACTTC. Protein product: CASSLREAYEQYF. This chain connects TRBV7-9 to TRBJ2-7; TRBD2 matches at 7 bases. V lost 5 bases, J lost 2 bases, and 3 bases stayed unmatched. The germline CDR1 and CDR2 sequences are SEHNR and FQNEAQ (reference sequence). The CDR3 is 13 residues long.

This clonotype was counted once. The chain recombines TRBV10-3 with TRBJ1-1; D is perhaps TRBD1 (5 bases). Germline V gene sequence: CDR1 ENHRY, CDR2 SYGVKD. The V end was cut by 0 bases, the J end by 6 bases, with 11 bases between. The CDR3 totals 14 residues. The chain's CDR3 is CAISESGGGAEAFF. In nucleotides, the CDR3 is TGTGCCATCAGTGAGTCGGGGGGAGGGGCTGAAGCTTTCTTT.